This record covers a single T cell receptor beta chain. Its antigen specificity is not known. Per-base quality was not reported, and no clone a single base away is much larger than it. The donors were healthy, HIV-negative adults with no recently reported acute infections or vaccinations. Only Caucasian adults living in Nashville, Tennessee, USA were represented among the donors. CD4+ T cells were enriched by magnetic negative selection, after which naive cells were positively selected on CD45RA and the negative fraction was taken as the memory subset. After blood collection by leukapheresis, PBMCs were isolated using Ficoll-Histopaque density gradient centrifugation and then cryopreserved in the vapor phase of liquid nitrogen. Purity and quantity of every magnetically sorted T cell population were checked by analytical flow cytometry. Genomic DNA was isolated from every sorted fraction and measured by UV absorbance on a Nanodrop 2000c.

V lost 6 bases and J lost 7 bases; the stretch between them is 24 bases long. From a lookup of the germline V gene, CDR1 and CDR2 are ENHRY and SYGVKD. Including cysteine and phenylalanine, the CDR3 has 16 amino acids. The only DNA kept is the CDR3, 48 bases in frame from the first base. This entry is derived from a study of shared clonotypes between healthy human individuals (dated by TCRdb to about 2020). At the level of the whole study: Two women and a few men aged 18 to 49 years were included in the cohort. For each donor, three plates each were used for CD4 naive and CD4 memory, two plates were used for CD8 naive, and one plate was used for CD8 memory. To increase sequencing depth and limit assay-specific biases, TCR repertoire library preparation and sequencing were carried out by different laboratories using diverse techniques. Between about 0.9 and 9 billion PBMCs per donor were obtained by leukapheresis. The study deeply sequenced blood TCR repertoires of about five healthy adults to estimate repertoire size and the extent of clonotype sharing between individuals. The full study reports these points: Around 5.4% of naive CD4, roughly 3.6% of naive CD8, approximately 2% of memory CD4, and over 0.35% of memory CD8 clonotypes were shared across several donors. Sampling was restricted to blood, and TCR repertoires in tissue are likely to differ from TCR repertoires in blood. Pairwise subsampling led to the expectation that sequencing depth would affect the degree of clonotype sharing among donors. Naive subsets generally had larger estimated clonotype richness than memory subsets. The small number of donors limited the genetic and exposure-history diversity represented. Compared with non-shared clonotypes, the clonotypes found in all four sorted-subset donors had higher generation probabilities. Even with the large sequencing depth, rarefaction of the sorted-subset datasets indicated that sequencing was incomplete.

TCR CDR3 regions were amplified from genomic DNA by multiplex PCR using the deep immunoSEQ assay. Extracted genomic DNA from each cell subset was spread evenly across all wells of several immunoSEQ 96-well plates, with each plate serving as a replicate. For sorted subsets, around 0.2 ug genomic DNA, equal to 30,000 or so T cell genomes, was loaded into each replicate PCR. Purified libraries were quantified with a Qubit 3.0 fluorometer, sized on a Bioanalyzer 2100, and re-quantified with the KAPA Library Quantification kit. A separate single-read 150-cycle Illumina NextSeq 550 flow cell was used to sequence each immunoSEQ 96-well plate. Per the original workflow: Because the immunoSEQ output held only junctional sequences and lacked quality scores, the filtering could not match the filtering applied to full-length reads. Sequences were annotated with PyIR, a Python wrapper for IgBLAST v1.9, and V/J genes and CDR3 were assigned using IMGT germline references. Reads were filtered out if the reads had weak V/J assignments (E-value above 1e-6), no CDR3, stop codons, out-of-frame junctions, or ambiguous translated residues. A V3J clonotype was defined by an identical inferred V gene, J gene, and CDR3 amino acid sequence. Percentage overlap between repertoires was computed as shared unique clonotypes divided by the size of the smaller repertoire. RTK rarefaction, the Chao1 estimator, and Recon v2.1 estimates of unobserved clonotypes were used to assess repertoire richness. OLGA was used to compute generation probabilities for all TCRbeta clonotypes that the gDNA method yielded from a handful of donors. TCRdb holds this immuneACCESS table with in-frame rearrangements only. Some clones are missing; in checked studies, unresolved V genes explain under half, and the rest has no known cause. That table gives V, J and clone size, and the DNA gave D and trimming. The sample table records roughly 2 million clones; roughly 95% of these occur just once. The ten largest clones add up to 0.13% of the sample.

The sample taken for sequencing was naive CD4+ T cells sorted from blood. The cell subset or site label, as the study defines it: CD45RA+ positively selected. This receptor was obtained from a man aged 18-30 years in good health. The sequence links TRBV10-3 to TRBJ1-2; no confident D gene assignment can be made. The CDR3 protein sequence reads: CAIRPQEWYNDFGYTF. The DNA sequence is as follows: TGTGCCATCAGGCCTCAGGAATGGTATAACGATTTTGGCTACACCTTC.